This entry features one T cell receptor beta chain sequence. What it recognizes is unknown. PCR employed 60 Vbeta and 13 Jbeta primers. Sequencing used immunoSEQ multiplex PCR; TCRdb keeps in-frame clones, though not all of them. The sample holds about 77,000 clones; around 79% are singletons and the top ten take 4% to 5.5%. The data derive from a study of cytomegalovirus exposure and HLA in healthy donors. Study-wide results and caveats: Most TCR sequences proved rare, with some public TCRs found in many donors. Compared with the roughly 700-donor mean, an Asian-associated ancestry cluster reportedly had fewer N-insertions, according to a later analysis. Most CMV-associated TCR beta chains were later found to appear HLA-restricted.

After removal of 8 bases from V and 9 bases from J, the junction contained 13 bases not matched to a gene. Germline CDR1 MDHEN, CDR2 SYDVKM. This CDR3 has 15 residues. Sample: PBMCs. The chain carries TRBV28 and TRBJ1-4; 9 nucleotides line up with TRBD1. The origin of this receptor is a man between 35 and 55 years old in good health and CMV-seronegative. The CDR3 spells CASQPSGTGLKKLFF. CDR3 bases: TGTGCCAGCCAACCCTCCGGGACAGGGTTGAAAAAACTGTTTTTT.